The clone carrying this TCR beta chain showed up many times. Antigen specificity is unknown. This entry comes from a study of T cells after yellow fever vaccination. A process of 5'RACE template switching, which added a universal primer site and UMIs, was used to make TCR cDNA. TCRdb re-analysed the 5' RACE reads in MiXCR, keeping a single row per CDR3 protein. The data contain some 110,000 distinct CDR3 sequences, roughly 8.4% of them singletons. The study, taken as a whole, reports: The study noted that FACS-sorted repertoires could contain abundant clonotypes contaminating from the bulk population.

J lost 12 bases, V lost 1 base, and 4 bases had no gene match. This CDR3 has 12 amino acids. Sequences were derived from CD8+ T cells sorted from PBMCs, sampled 45 days after the yellow fever booster vaccination. V gene TRBV12-3 or TRBV12-4 combines with J gene TRBJ2-5, with 8 bases identical to TRBD2. The sequence was collected from a man aged 25-45 years who received the YFV17D yellow fever vaccine. CDR3 loop: CASSLELAEEYF. CDR3 bases: TGTGCCAGCAGTTTAGAACTAGCGGAGGAGTACTTC.